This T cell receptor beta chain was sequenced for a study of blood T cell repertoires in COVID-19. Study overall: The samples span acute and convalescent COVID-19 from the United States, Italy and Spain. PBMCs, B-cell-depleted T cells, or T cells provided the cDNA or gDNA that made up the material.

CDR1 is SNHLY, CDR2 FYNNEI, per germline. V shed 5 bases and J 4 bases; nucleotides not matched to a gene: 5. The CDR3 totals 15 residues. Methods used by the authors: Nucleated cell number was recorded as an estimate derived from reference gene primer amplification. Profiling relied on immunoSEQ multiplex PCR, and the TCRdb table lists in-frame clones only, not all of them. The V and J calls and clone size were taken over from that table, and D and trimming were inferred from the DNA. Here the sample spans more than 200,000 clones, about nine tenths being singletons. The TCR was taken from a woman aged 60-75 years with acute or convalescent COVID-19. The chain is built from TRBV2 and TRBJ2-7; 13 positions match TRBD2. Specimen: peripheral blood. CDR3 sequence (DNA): TGTGCCAGCAGTCAACTAGCGGGAGGGCTATACGAGCAGTACTTC. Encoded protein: CASSQLAGGLYEQYF.